This TCR beta chain was captured in a study of blood T cell repertoires in COVID-19. Overall study: Sites across the United States, Italy and Spain contributed samples from acute and convalescent COVID-19. PBMCs, B-cell-depleted T cells, or T cells provided the cDNA or gDNA that made up the material.

The CDR3 is 13 residues long. Germline trimming cut 10 bases from V and 2 bases from J; bases unmatched to any gene: 6. CDR1 LNHDA and CDR2 SQIVND come from the germline V gene (reference sequence). Data came from immunoSEQ multiplex PCR; TCRdb stores just in-frame clones and leaves some out. The table includes about 250,000 clones, roughly 88% detected once. Specimen: peripheral blood. The J gene is TRBJ2-3, the V gene TRBV19; 7 bases are shared with TRBD2. The TCR originated in a young woman with COVID-19, enrolled during active disease. DNA for the CDR3: TGTGCCACCGGACTAGTATCCACAGATACGCAGTATTTT. This codes for CATGLVSTDTQYF.